Included here is one T cell receptor (beta chain) sequence, with context. Its antigen is unknown. One end of the junction is discordant with germline, which a read error may explain. The cohort consisted of some 670 healthy bone marrow donors. Cohort members were all nominally healthy when sampled, although unrecorded immune exposures were likely present. The donor was CMV seropositive and belonged to the group of 270 or so seropositive cohort members. Every donor gave a peripheral blood sample, and the peripheral blood mononuclear cells from that sample were used for TCR beta sequencing. Genomic DNA was extracted from the blood cell samples with the Qiagen DNeasy Blood Extraction Kit. This entry is derived from a study of cytomegalovirus exposure and HLA in healthy donors (dated by TCRdb to 2015 to 2018). About the study as a whole: According to an earlier analysis of a few hundred of the donors, about 170 million T cells yielded 117 million unique TCR beta sequences and more than 250 Gb of sequence data. The study aimed to test whether signatures of past pathogen exposure could be identified by cataloging public T cell receptors. To predict cytomegalovirus infection status, the study brought together high-throughput TCR immunosequencing, statistical association of individual TCRs with disease status, and machine learning. HLA typing included class I and class II loci at four-digit resolution. All discovery cohort repertoires had been generated on a single sequencing platform. Of the roughly 400 genotyped donors, approximately 80% were placed in the genetic ancestry cluster associated with self-reported Caucasian donors. Roughly 300 gigabases of sequencing data and 70 million to 100 million unique TCR sequences were included in an early release covering several hundred HLA-typed donors. Five DR-DQ haplotypes were treated as single units for association and clustering because of strong linkage in the cohort. A later analysis re-analyzed previously published TCR beta repertoires from roughly 600 donors and added high-resolution HLA genotyping to study TCR occurrence patterns. Besides the first cohort of more than 650 subjects, a separate validation cohort made up of 90 to 150 different subjects was used. Donor age, sex, ethnicity and CMV serostatus were collected together with the repertoire data. Among around 400 genotyped donors of the cohort, an average of about 220,000 unique TCR beta nucleotide sequences was sequenced per donor, of which roughly 17% were non-productive. Rather than drawing on any new phenotypic data, the later analysis identified candidate immune exposures from TCR beta sequences and the way those sequences occurred across donors. The study profiled the T cell repertoires of more than 500 subjects by immunosequencing and related them to cytomegalovirus serostatus. In an earlier analysis of 587 of the donors, high-throughput TCR beta sequencing was used to judge whether each TCR beta V gene segment behaved as functional or pseudogenic. A later genetic analysis took genome-wide SNP genotypes for about three fifths of the 666 donors and used that subset as a discovery cohort. The number of typed donors differed by locus: about 629-640 for A, B, C, DRB1 and DQB1; some 540 for DQA1; fewer than 610 for DPA1; and roughly 490 for DPB1.

The library was generated by the immunoSEQ multiplex PCR assay. For the multiplex PCR, a mixture combining 60 forward primers for TCR Vbeta segments and 13 reverse primers for TCR Jbeta segments was used. Amplification of the CDR3 region of rearranged TCR beta genes was performed with a multiplex PCR assay on genomic DNA. The Illumina HiSeq System was used to sequence the amplified TCR beta libraries as 87-base-pair reads. In the paper's pipeline: A later analysis counted about 80 million unique TCR beta chains across the 650 to 700 repertoires, and around 12 million of these chains were shared by at least two donors. To remove PCR and sequencing errors, raw reads were error-corrected and collapsed into unique sequences using a nearest-neighbor algorithm that merged closely related sequences. V, D and J gene segments were assigned by aligning CDR3 sequences to IMGT reference sequences. For a sequence to be retained, a match of at least six nucleotides was required to both a V gene segment and a J gene segment. Rearrangements were called productive when the CDR3 lacked stop codons and stayed in frame with V and J; all others were non-productive. CDR3 was defined according to IMGT convention as the region running from the second conserved V-encoded cysteine to the conserved J-encoded phenylalanine. The earlier analysis of about 620 of the donors excluded sequences that lacked an unambiguous match to a single V gene segment. In an earlier analysis of 450 to 700 of the donors, V segments were called functional above 56.7% productive rearrangements and were called segregating when the between-donor standard deviation exceeded 5%. A statistical classification framework was built for diagnosing cytomegalovirus status from the catalog of TCR beta chain sequences. V and J gene assignment, in a later analysis, came from comparing TCR nucleotide sequences with IMGT/GENE-DB human TR gene sequences. A later analysis assigned CDR3 sequences and most-parsimonious VDJ recombination scenarios with the TCRdist pipeline. In a later analysis, each TCR beta chain was defined by its CDR3 amino acid sequence together with its V-gene family, and reads without a unique V-gene family were excluded. To address suspected cross-contamination and a sequencing artifact, a later analysis removed around 600 highly shared, low-generation-probability nucleotide sequences. In a later analysis, a clonal expansion index was calculated for each public chain from normalized within-repertoire ranks of inferred template counts. In a later analysis, generation probabilities were computed with a VDJ recombination model fitted to out-of-frame rearrangements, and the resulting probabilities were checked against IGoR. A later analysis scored TCR-TCR, TCR-HLA and TCR-CMV co-occurrence with hypergeometric tests, applying a repertoire-size bias correction to TCR pairs. In a later analysis, false discovery rates were estimated by permuting HLA or CMV assignments 20 times. In a later analysis, co-occurring TCRs were grouped with DBSCAN, and TCRdist sequence similarity was added when clustering was performed within HLA-allele-positive subsets. Repertoires with fewer than 30,000 or more than 120,000 public chains were left out of co-occurrence clustering, as were four to six repertoires with anomalous nucleotide sharing. The clones in this table, taken by TCRdb from immuneACCESS, are in-frame only. Not every clone is retained; where verified, under half of the shortfall comes from an unresolved V gene, and the cause of the rest is unknown. Clonal size and the V and J genes are those of that table, whereas D and trimming came from the DNA. Within this sample are approximately 80,000 clones, with around three fifths of them counted one time only. Roughly 15% of the sample is in the top ten clones.

Study-wide findings and limitations: In a later analysis, several top co-occurrence clusters were reported to appear linked to parvovirus B19, influenza, CMV and Epstein-Barr virus. Broadly in line with IMGT annotations, most TCR beta V segments showed up in productive rearrangements about 90% or about 30% of the time in an earlier analysis of 587 of the donors. The sequencing pipeline was judged likely to have produced a cluster of highly shared sequence variants as a technical artifact. Because HLA typing was missing for some donors at each locus, association tests included only the typed subset. In a later analysis, HLA-associated TCR beta chains were found to be more clonally expanded and to have lower generation probabilities than equally common non-associated chains. Because counts were too low, seventeen rarely observed V segments, including chromosome 9 orphons, were excluded from the earlier analysis of some 590 of the donors. A total of about 180 TCR beta chains were listed by the study as associated with cytomegalovirus. A further reported finding was that TCR beta sequences accurately predicted the HLA-A and HLA-B alleles for most subjects in the first cohort. When HLA alleles, especially DR and DQ, strongly co-occurred, attributing TCR associations to individual alleles was difficult. In a later analysis, the rate of TCR association differed among HLA loci, with DRB1 alleles having the most associated TCRs and HLA-C alleles having the fewest. Only TCR beta chains were sequenced in this cohort, and the absence of alpha or paired-chain data limited detectable features. Presence/absence analyses assumed roughly uniform sequencing depth across donors, an assumption that may not hold. In a later analysis, most CMV-associated TCR beta chains were found to appear HLA-restricted, with HLA associations seemingly driven largely by CMV exposure. Compared with the approximately 670-donor mean, donors in an Asian-associated ancestry cluster had fewer N-insertions in productive TCRs, according to a later genetic analysis. Correlated functional status among segregating V segments might be attributable to linkage disequilibrium, but an unknown experimental factor could not be ruled out. The authors suggested that the approach could potentially be generalized to other disease states and immunological phenotypes. While some public TCRs were present in many individuals, most TCR sequences turned up only very rarely across donors. In vitro tests confirmed that a few of the cytomegalovirus-associated TCR beta chains recognize cytomegalovirus antigens. The classifier was reported to diagnose cytomegalovirus status with high specificity and sensitivity in both the original and validation cohorts. Some IMGT-functional V segments, including TRBV6-2 and TRBV6-3, could not be told apart with the 87-base-pair reads, so those segments were excluded. At a false discovery rate of 0.05, a later analysis linked around 15,000 TCR beta sequences to specific HLA alleles. An association between a missense DCLRE1C variant and V-gene and J-gene trimming of TCR beta chains was found in a later genetic analysis and replicated in an independent cohort. For the cohort, immune exposure information was limited to CMV serostatus.

The germline V gene (reference sequence) sets CDR1 to LNHNV and CDR2 to YYDKDF. There are 14 amino acids in the CDR3, from cysteine to phenylalanine inclusive. The entry retains the CDR3 DNA only, 42 bases that are in frame from base 1. This TCR came from a woman in her thirties or forties in good health and CMV-seropositive. Sequences were obtained from PBMCs. The chain employs TRBV15 and TRBJ1-1; the best D guess is TRBD1, with 5 bases matching. The CDR3 protein is CATNRGARESEAFF. The nucleotide sequence is given as TGTGCCACCAACAGAGGGGCACGGGAATCTGAAGCTTTCTTT.